This is a list of T cell receptor beta chains from one sample in a study of blood T cell repertoires in COVID-19. TCRdb's table, derived via immunoSEQ multiplex PCR, lists solely in-frame clones and lacks some. The sample holds roughly 250,000 clones, around 82% seen once. Sample: peripheral blood. These receptors were collected from a human donor with COVID-19, enrolled during active disease. The donor label of this sample is uncertain. Both conserved end residues are part of each CDR3. The D gene is left open where the match is weak. Clone size, where shown, is once, few, many, or a class for clones that have expanded.

>NA|TRBJ1-2|TRBV5-6|TRBD1
CASSLLQGACTF
TGTGCCAGCAGCTTACTACAGGGGGCTTGCACCTTC
>NA|TRBJ1-5|TRBV19|NA
CASSKAGAQNQPQHF
TGTGCCAGTAGTAAAGCAGGGGCCCAAAATCAGCCCCAGCATTTT
>few|TRBJ2-5|TRBV6-1|NA
CASREAGGAGETQYF
TGTGCCAGCAGAGAAGCTGGGGGGGCTGGAGAGACCCAGTACTTC
>few|TRBJ1-5|TRBV10-3|NA
CAISDYRSEGQPQHF
TGTGCCATCAGTGACTACCGTTCGGAGGGGCAGCCCCAGCATTTT
>NA|TRBJ2-3|TRBV7-8|NA
CASSPNGGYTDTQYF
TGTGCCAGCAGCCCTAATGGCGGGTACACAGATACGCAGTATTTT
>NA|TRBJ2-1|TRBV5-4|NA
CASSLPLQGNEQFF
TGTGCCAGCAGCTTGCCATTACAGGGCAATGAGCAGTTCTTC
>NA|TRBJ1-3|TRBV6-1|NA
CASSLLLGNTIYF
TGTGCCAGCAGTCTACTCCTCGGAAACACCATATATTTT
>NA|TRBJ2-1|TRBV4-1|NA
CASSQDRRVDVSYNEQFF
TGCGCCAGCAGCCAAGATCGGCGGGTCGACGTCTCCTACAATGAGCAGTTCTTC
>NA|TRBJ2-7|TRBV4-2|NA
CASSQDLRRTEQYF
TGTGCCAGCAGCCAAGATTTACGGAGAACCGAGCAGTACTTC
>NA|TRBJ2-1|TRBV7-2|NA
CASSLDQGGNEQFF
TGTGCCAGCAGCTTAGACCAAGGGGGAAATGAGCAGTTCTTC
>few|TRBJ1-4|TRBV27|NA
CASSQGKPEKLFF
TGTGCCAGCAGCCAGGGAAAGCCTGAAAAACTGTTTTTT
>few|TRBJ1-5|TRBV28|NA
CASSFRQAMEAQHF
TGTGCCAGCAGTTTCAGACAGGCTATGGAGGCCCAGCATTTT
>NA|TRBJ1-4|TRBV3-1/TRBV3-2|TRBD1
CASSPYPTLGQGASNEKLFF
TGTGCCAGCAGCCCTTATCCCACCCTAGGACAGGGGGCGTCTAATGAAAAACTGTTTTTT
>NA|TRBJ2-1|TRBV7-6|TRBD2
CASSLAGATSVPFF
TGTGCCAGCAGCTTGGCGGGAGCCACGTCCGTGCCGTTCTTC
>NA|TRBJ2-7|TRBV12-3/TRBV12-4|TRBD1
CASRGTGVHEQYF
TGTGCCAGCAGGGGGACAGGGGTGCACGAGCAGTACTTC
>few|TRBJ1-4|TRBV27|NA
CASSRNWGGGEKLFF
TGTGCCAGCAGTCGGAATTGGGGGGGCGGCGAAAAACTGTTTTTT
>NA|TRBJ1-3|TRBV11-2|NA
CASSSYGGAGNTIYF
TGTGCCAGCAGCTCGTATGGGGGGGCTGGAAACACCATATATTTT
>NA|TRBJ2-7|TRBV30|TRBD2
CAWSVLAGGYEQYF
TGTGCCTGGAGTGTACTAGCGGGAGGTTACGAGCAGTACTTC
>NA|TRBJ1-2|TRBV11-2|TRBD1
CASSLVTGDYGYTF
TGTGCCAGCAGCTTAGTCACAGGGGACTATGGCTACACCTTC
>NA|TRBJ2-7|TRBV5-4|TRBD2
CASSSGLADTYEQYF
TGTGCCAGCAGCTCGGGACTAGCGGACACCTACGAGCAGTACTTC
>NA|TRBJ2-7|TRBV6-5|TRBD2
CASSLGGGYEQYF
TGTGCCAGCAGCTTGGGGGGGGGCTACGAGCAGTACTTC
>few|TRBJ1-1|TRBV5-8|NA
CASSLYFTEAFF
TGTGCCAGCAGCTTGTACTTCACTGAAGCTTTCTTT
>NA|TRBJ2-5|TRBV30|NA
CAWGLFLETQYF
TGTGCCTGGGGACTTTTCTTGGAGACCCAGTACTTC
>NA|TRBJ2-3|TRBV5-6|NA
CASSRLGASTDTQYF
TGTGCCAGCAGCCGTTTGGGGGCTAGCACAGATACGCAGTATTTT
>NA|TRBJ1-4|TRBV9|NA
CASSVGDISSNEKLFF
TGTGCCAGCAGCGTGGGGGACATATCTTCTAATGAAAAACTGTTTTTT